This T cell receptor (beta chain) was captured in a study of response to subunit inactivated influenza vaccine. This clonotype has more than one count but fewer than ten. The target antigen is unknown. V was trimmed by 2 bases and J by 5 bases, leaving 9 bases between them. Per germline, CDR1 SGHRS and CDR2 YFSETQ. The CDR3 has 13 residues. TCRdb recomputed calls from the RT-PCR reads with MiXCR, one row per CDR3 protein. The sample lists 800,000 or so distinct CDR3 sequences, 21% occurring once. Study outcomes and limitations: Each seasonal influenza vaccination, the authors suggested, recruits few new T cells.

This rearrangement joins TRBV5-1 to TRBJ2-3; D remains ambiguous. Here the sequenced sample was PBMCs from blood, taken 4 to 6 days after vaccination. This TCR derives from a man aged 50 to 59 who received an inactivated influenza vaccine. The CDR3 nucleotides read TGCGCCAGCAGCTTCGAAATTAGAGATACGCAGTATTTT. Its protein is CASSFEIRDTQYF.